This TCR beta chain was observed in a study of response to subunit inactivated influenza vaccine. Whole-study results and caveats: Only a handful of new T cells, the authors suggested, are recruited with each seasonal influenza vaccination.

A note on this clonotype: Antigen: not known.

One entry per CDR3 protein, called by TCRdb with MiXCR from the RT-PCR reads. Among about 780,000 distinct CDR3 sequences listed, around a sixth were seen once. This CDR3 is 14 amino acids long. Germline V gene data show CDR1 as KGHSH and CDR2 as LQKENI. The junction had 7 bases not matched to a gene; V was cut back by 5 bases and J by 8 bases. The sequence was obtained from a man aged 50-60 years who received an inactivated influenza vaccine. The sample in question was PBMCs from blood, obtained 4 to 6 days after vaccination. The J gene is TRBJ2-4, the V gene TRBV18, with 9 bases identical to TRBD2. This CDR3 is CASSSRGGEYIQYF. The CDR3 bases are TGTGCCAGCTCATCGCGGGGGGGCGAGTACATTCAGTACTTC.